This entry lists 21 T cell receptor beta chains sequenced from one sample in a study of OX40 agonist ivuxolimab in advanced cancers. Sequencing used immunoSEQ multiplex PCR; TCRdb keeps in-frame clones, though not all of them. The sample records about 80,000 clones, roughly 91% being singletons. Sequences were derived from CD4+ or CD8+ T cells sorted from blood, sampled in a trial of the OX40 agonist ivuxolimab. Every receptor here comes from an adult with an advanced solid tumor such as melanoma, head and neck, liver or kidney cancer.

For the CDR3, the DNA is TGTGCCAGCAGCTTAGAGGCGGGGAACACAGATACGCAGTATTTT. Protein sequence: CASSLEAGNTDTQYF. The chain couples TRBV7-2 to TRBJ2-3; D perhaps matches TRBD2 (6 bases). Germline CDR1 SGHTA, CDR2 FQGNSA. Trimming took 1 base from V and 2 from J, leaving 10 bases between them. This CDR3 is 15 amino acids long.

J is TRBJ2-3 and V is TRBV11-2; no definite D call. In germline, CDR1 is SGHAT, CDR2 FQNNGV. Trimming stripped 2 bases from V and 1 base from J, with 10 bases between. This CDR3 region has 15 residues. The chain's CDR3 is CASSLSWQGTDTQYF. In DNA form, the CDR3 reads TGTGCCAGCAGCTTAAGCTGGCAGGGCACAGATACGCAGTATTTT.

The rearrangement joins TRBV9 to TRBJ1-1; 7 nucleotides align to TRBD1. The CDR3 consists of 14 residues. CDR1 SGDLS and CDR2 YYNGEE come from the germline V gene. Trimming cost V 4 bases and J 3 bases; bases outside gene matches: 6. The CDR3 loop reads CASSPWDSHTEAFF. The CDR3 region has the DNA TGTGCCAGCAGCCCCTGGGACAGCCACACTGAAGCTTTCTTT.

This clone has only one observation. V usage is TRBV5-8 and J usage is TRBJ1-5, with D possibly being TRBD1 (5 bases). From germline, CDR1 is SGHTS and CDR2 YDEGEE. V gave up 4 bases and J gave up 0 bases, with 14 bases separating them. This CDR3 contains 16 residues. CDR3 nucleotide sequence: TGTGCCAGCAGCGGAGGGACGGCATATAGCAATCAGCCCCAGCATTTT. The encoded protein is CASSGGTAYSNQPQHF.

This sequence joins TRBV27 and TRBJ2-3; 8 bases agree with TRBD2. Trimming removed 3 bases from V and 7 bases from J; junction bases left unmatched: 6. Germline V lookup: CDR1 MNHEY, CDR2 SMNVEV (reference sequence). The CDR3 length is 14 residues. The CDR3 region is CASSLTSEGNTQYF. In DNA form, the CDR3 reads TGTGCCAGCAGTTTGACTAGCGAGGGGAATACGCAGTATTTT.

The gene calls are TRBV6-5 and TRBJ1-2, with D tentatively TRBD1 (5 bases). Trimming took 6 bases from V and 7 from J, leaving 21 bases between them. This CDR3 has 15 residues. Germline V CDR1 and CDR2: MNHEY, SVGAGI. The CDR3 protein is CASRGRQGALIGYTF. As DNA, the CDR3 is TGTGCCAGCAGGGGTCGGCAAGGGGCCTTGATTGGCTACACCTTC.

This chain connects TRBV19 to TRBJ2-3, with D maybe TRBD1 (6 bases). Germline V gene data show CDR1 as LNHDA and CDR2 as SQIVND (reference sequence). This CDR3 comprises 15 residues. V lost 1 base, J lost 4 bases, and 12 bases lay in between. The CDR3 DNA reads TGTGCCAGTAGTATAGCTGGGACATCCGCAGATACGCAGTATTTT. Protein product: CASSIAGTSADTQYF.

This sequence joins TRBV10-1 and TRBJ2-2; the D gene is possibly TRBD1 (5 bases). There are 15 residues in the CDR3. Per the germline V gene, CDR1 is WNHNN and CDR2 is SYGVQD (reference sequence). Trimming cost V 3 bases and J 6 bases, with 14 bases left between them. CDR3 sequence (DNA): TGCGCCAGCAGTGATAGGTCAGGGCCCCCCGGGGAGCTGTTTTTT. This sequence encodes CASSDRSGPPGELFF.

V is TRBV6-5 and J is TRBJ1-1; no reliable D call. This CDR3 has 15 residues. The germline CDR1 and CDR2 sequences are MNHEY and SVGAGI. V was pared by 0 bases and J by 0 bases, with 8 bases between. CDR3 loop: CASSYSYRMNTEAFF. CDR3 DNA sequence: TGTGCCAGCAGTTACTCGTACAGAATGAACACTGAAGCTTTCTTT.

The rearrangement uses TRBV2 and TRBJ1-6; possibly TRBD1 for D (5 bases). The CDR3 runs 15 residues. Trimming pared 4 bases from V and 8 bases from J, leaving 15 bases between. CDR1 is SNHLY, CDR2 FYNNEI, per germline. CDR3 sequence: CASSGRDPFDSPLHF. CDR3 nucleotide sequence: TGTGCCAGCAGTGGAAGGGACCCTTTTGATTCACCCCTCCACTTT.

The chain joins TRBV10-3 to TRBJ2-1, with 7 bases identical to TRBD2. The CDR3 loop spans 12 amino acids. The V gene's germline CDR1 is ENHRY and CDR2 SYGVKD. Losses at the gene ends were 4 bases for V and 8 bases for J; bases not matched to a gene: 2. The CDR3 coding sequence is TGTGCCATCAGTGGCCGGGGGGATGAGCAGTTCTTC. Translation: CAISGRGDEQFF.

This clone has only one observation. The CDR3 is CAISLGTKETQYF. CDR3 in DNA: TGTGCCATCAGCCTCGGGACGAAAGAGACCCAGTACTTC. The V and J genes are TRBV10-3 and TRBJ2-5, with D perhaps given as TRBD1 or TRBD2 (5 bases each). CDR1 and CDR2 (germline): ENHRY, SYGVKD. The CDR3 spans 13 residues. With 6 bases removed from V and 3 bases from J, the gap between germline ends came to 11 bases.

V is TRBV28 and J is TRBJ1-2; D uncertain. The CDR3 totals 13 residues. Germline loops: CDR1 MDHEN, CDR2 SYDVKM. V was clipped by 5 bases and J by 4 bases, with 11 bases between them. The CDR3 loop reads CASSGVYSYGYTF. CDR3 bases: TGTGCCAGCAGTGGGGTGTATTCCTATGGCTACACCTTC.

The rearrangement uses TRBV27 and TRBJ1-2; a possible D gene is TRBD1 (5 bases). V lost 2 bases, J lost 0 bases, and 10 bases lay in between. Germline assignment: CDR1 MNHEY and CDR2 SMNVEV (reference sequence). The CDR3 has 15 amino acids. DNA for the CDR3: TGTGCCAGCAGTTTACAGGGAGTTCCTAACTATGGCTACACCTTC. Its translation is CASSLQGVPNYGYTF.

The chain employs TRBV7-2 and TRBJ1-5, with 9 bases aligning to TRBD1. Trimming took 1 base from V and 4 from J; bases not matched to a gene: 2. CDR1 and CDR2 (germline): SGHTA, FQGNSA. This CDR3 contains 15 residues. The DNA of the CDR3 is TGTGCCAGCAGCTTAGTAGGGACAGGGAATCAGCCCCAGCATTTT. This codes for CASSLVGTGNQPQHF. The full variable domain, completed using reference TRBV7-2 and TRBJ1-5, is GAGVSQSPSNKVTEKGKDVELRCDPISGHTALYWYRQSLGQGLEFLIYFQGNSAPDKSGLPSDRFSAERTGGSVSTLTIQRTQQEDSAVYLCASSLVGTGNQPQHFGDGTRLSIL.

V is TRBV7-9 and J is TRBJ1-3; tentative D call: TRBD1 (6 bases). V was clipped by 10 bases and J by 9 bases, with 31 bases between them. There are 17 residues in the CDR3. Germline loops: CDR1 SEHNR, CDR2 FQNEAQ (reference sequence). The CDR3 sequence is CATPTSGAPLAVSTIYF. The CDR3 nucleotides are TGTGCCACCCCGACCTCGGGGGCGCCCCTCGCCGTATCCACCATATATTTT.

The chain links TRBV5-1 to TRBJ1-5; D perhaps matches TRBD1 (5 bases). Germline V gene data show CDR1 as SGHRS and CDR2 as YFSETQ. Trimming pared 0 bases from V and 0 bases from J, leaving 7 bases between. This CDR3 contains 15 residues. CDR3 protein: CASSLGQYSNQPQHF. The CDR3 DNA is TGCGCCAGCAGCTTGGGACAGTATAGCAATCAGCCCCAGCATTTT.

This chain uses TRBV5-4 with TRBJ1-1; D is undetermined. V shed 0 bases and J shed 1 base, with 10 bases lying between them. Germline-derived CDR1 and CDR2 are SGHNT and YYREEE (reference sequence). The CDR3 loop spans 15 amino acids. CDR3 protein: CASSLGLGSNTEAFF. The CDR3 DNA is TGTGCCAGCAGCTTGGGTCTGGGATCGAACACTGAAGCTTTCTTT.

This sequence joins TRBV11-2 and TRBJ1-1; D might be TRBD1 (5 bases). Trimming took off 6 bases at V and 3 bases at J, with 17 bases between the two ends. CDR1 is SGHAT and CDR2 is FQNNGV in the germline V gene. The CDR3 is 15 residues long. The CDR3: CASRSPGKRDTEAFF. The CDR3 DNA reads as TGTGCCAGCAGATCGCCAGGGAAGAGGGACACTGAAGCTTTCTTT.

This chain joins TRBV5-1 and TRBJ1-1; 7 positions agree with TRBD1. Germline loops: CDR1 SGHRS, CDR2 YFSETQ. The CDR3 runs 15 residues. V shed 0 bases and J 1 base; nucleotides not matched to a gene: 3. For the CDR3, the DNA is TGCGCCAGCAGCTTGGCAGGGGGACAGAACACTGAAGCTTTCTTT. Amino acids: CASSLAGGQNTEAFF.

The V and J genes are TRBV5-1 and TRBJ1-5; 8 bases line up with TRBD1. After removal of 0 bases from V and 0 bases from J, the junction contained 5 bases not matched to a gene. The germline V gene has CDR1 SGHRS and CDR2 YFSETQ. The CDR3 has 17 residues. In nucleotides, the CDR3 is TGCGCCAGCAGCTTGGCCGAGACAGGGGTTAGCAATCAGCCCCAGCATTTT. This translates into CASSLAETGVSNQPQHF.